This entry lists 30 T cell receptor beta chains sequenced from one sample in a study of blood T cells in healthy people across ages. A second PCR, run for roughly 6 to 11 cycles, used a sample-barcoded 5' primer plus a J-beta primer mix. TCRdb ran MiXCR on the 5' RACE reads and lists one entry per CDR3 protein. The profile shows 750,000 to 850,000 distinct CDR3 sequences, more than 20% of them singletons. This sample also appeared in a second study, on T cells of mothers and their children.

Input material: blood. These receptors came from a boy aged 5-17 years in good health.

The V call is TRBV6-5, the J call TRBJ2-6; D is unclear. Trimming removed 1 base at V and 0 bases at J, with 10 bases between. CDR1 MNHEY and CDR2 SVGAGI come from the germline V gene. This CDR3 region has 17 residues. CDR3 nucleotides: TGTGCCAGCAGTTACTTTGGCCCGGGCTCTGGGGCCAACGTCCTGACTTTC. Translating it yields CASSYFGPGSGANVLTF.

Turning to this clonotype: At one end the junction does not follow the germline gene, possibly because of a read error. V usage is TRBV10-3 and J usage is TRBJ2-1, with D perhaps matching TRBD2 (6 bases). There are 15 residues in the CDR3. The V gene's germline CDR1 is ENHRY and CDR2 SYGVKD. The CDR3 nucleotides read TGTGCCGTCAGTGAGTCGCGGGGCTCCTACAATGAGCAGTTCTTC. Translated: CAVSESRGSYNEQFF.

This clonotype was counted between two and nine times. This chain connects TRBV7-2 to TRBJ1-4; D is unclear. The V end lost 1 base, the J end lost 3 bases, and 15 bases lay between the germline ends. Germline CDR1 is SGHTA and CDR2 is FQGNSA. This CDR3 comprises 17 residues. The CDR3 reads CASSLVGSLAANEKLFF. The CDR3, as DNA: TGTGCCAGCAGCTTAGTGGGTAGTTTAGCGGCTAATGAAAAACTGTTTTTT.

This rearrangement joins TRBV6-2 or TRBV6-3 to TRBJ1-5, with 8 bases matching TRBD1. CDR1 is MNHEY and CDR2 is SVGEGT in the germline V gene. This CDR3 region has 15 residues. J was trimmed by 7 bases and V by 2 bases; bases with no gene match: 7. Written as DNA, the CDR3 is TGTGCCAGCAGTTACGGGACAGGAATGGAGCAGCCCCAGCATTTT. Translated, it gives CASSYGTGMEQPQHF.

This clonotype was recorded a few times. Here the CDR3 reads CASSSGTQKNEQFF. In nucleotides, the CDR3 is TGCGCCAGTTCGAGCGGGACTCAAAAAAATGAGCAGTTCTTC. The rearrangement joins TRBV5-1 to TRBJ2-1, with 7 bases lining up with TRBD2. After removal of 8 bases from V and 7 bases from J, the junction contained 12 bases not matched to a gene. CDR3 length equals 14 residues. In germline, CDR1 is SGHRS, CDR2 YFSETQ.

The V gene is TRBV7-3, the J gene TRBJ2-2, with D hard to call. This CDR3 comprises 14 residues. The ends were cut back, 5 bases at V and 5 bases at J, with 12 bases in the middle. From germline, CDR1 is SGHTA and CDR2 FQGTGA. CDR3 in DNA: TGTGCCAGCAGCCCCCTCGGTGGTACCGGGGAGCTGTTTTTT. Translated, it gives CASSPLGGTGELFF.

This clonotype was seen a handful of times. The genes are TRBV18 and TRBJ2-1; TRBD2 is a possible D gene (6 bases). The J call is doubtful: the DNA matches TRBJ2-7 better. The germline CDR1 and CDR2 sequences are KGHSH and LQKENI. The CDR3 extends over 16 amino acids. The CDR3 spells CASSPGISRGSYEQYF. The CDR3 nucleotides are TGTGCCAGCTCACCGGGAATATCGCGGGGCTCCTACGAGCAGTACTTC.

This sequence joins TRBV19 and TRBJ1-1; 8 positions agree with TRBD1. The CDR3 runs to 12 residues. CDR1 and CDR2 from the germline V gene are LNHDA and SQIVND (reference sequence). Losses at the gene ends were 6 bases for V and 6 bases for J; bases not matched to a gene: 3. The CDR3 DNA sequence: TGTGCCAGTAGGCCACAGGGGGCTGAAGCTTTCTTT. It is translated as CASRPQGAEAFF.

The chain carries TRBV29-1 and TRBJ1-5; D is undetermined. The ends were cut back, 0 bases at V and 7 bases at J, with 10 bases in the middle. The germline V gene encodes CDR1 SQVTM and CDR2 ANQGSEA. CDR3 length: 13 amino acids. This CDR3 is CSVEEGPGQPQHF. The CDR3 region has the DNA TGCAGCGTTGAAGAAGGCCCGGGCCAGCCCCAGCATTTT. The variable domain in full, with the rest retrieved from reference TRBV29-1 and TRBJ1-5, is SAVISQKPSRDICQRGTSLTIQCQVDSQVTMMFWYRQQPGQSLTLIATANQGSEATYESGFVIDKFPISRPNLTFSTLTVSNMSPEDSSIYLCSVEEGPGQPQHFGDGTRLSIL.

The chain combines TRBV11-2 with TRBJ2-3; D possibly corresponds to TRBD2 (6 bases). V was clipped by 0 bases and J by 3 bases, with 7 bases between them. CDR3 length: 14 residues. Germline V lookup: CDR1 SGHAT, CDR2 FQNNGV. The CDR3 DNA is TGTGCCAGCAGCTTAGAAGGACTAACAGATACGCAGTATTTT. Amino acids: CASSLEGLTDTQYF.

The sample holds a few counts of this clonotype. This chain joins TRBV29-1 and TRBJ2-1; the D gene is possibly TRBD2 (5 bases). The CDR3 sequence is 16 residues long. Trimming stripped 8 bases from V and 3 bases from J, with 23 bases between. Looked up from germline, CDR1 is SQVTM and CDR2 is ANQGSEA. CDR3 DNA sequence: TGCAGCCTGGGAAGGACCGGCGGGTCGGTCTACAATGAGCAGTTCTTC. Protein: CSLGRTGGSVYNEQFF.

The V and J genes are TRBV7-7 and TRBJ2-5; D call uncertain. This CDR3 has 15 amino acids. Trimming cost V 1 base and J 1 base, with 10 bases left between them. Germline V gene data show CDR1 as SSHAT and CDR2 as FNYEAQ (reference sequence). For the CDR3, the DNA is TGTGCCAGCAGCTTAGGTCCACAGAGCCAAGAGACCCAGTACTTC. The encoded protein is CASSLGPQSQETQYF.

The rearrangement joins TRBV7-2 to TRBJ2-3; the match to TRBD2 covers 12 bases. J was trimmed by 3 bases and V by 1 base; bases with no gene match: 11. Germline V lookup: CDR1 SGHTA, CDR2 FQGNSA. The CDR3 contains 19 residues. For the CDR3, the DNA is TGTGCCAGCAGCTTAGGCCCTAGCGGGGGGGCCTTCTTGACAGATACGCAGTATTTT. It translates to CASSLGPSGGAFLTDTQYF.

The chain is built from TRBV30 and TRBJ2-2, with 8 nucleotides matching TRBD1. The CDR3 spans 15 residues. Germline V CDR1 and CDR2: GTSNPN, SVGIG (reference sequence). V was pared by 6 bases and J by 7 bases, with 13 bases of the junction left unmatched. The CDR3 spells CACTRPGGAYGELFF. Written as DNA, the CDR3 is TGTGCCTGTACACGGCCAGGGGGCGCCTACGGGGAGCTGTTTTTT.

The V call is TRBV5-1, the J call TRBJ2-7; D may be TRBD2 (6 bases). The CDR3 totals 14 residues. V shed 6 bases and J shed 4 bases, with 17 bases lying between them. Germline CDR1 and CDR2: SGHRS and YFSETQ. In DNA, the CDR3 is TGCGCCAGCAATTCCGGGACTCCCTTATACGAGCAGTACTTC. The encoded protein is CASNSGTPLYEQYF.

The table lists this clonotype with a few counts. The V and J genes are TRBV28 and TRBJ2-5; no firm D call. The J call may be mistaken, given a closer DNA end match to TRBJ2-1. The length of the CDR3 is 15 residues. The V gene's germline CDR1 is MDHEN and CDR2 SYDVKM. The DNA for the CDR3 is TGTGCCAGCAGTTCCCTTCCCCCCTCGGACAATGAGCAGTTCTTC. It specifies CASSSLPPSDNEQFF.

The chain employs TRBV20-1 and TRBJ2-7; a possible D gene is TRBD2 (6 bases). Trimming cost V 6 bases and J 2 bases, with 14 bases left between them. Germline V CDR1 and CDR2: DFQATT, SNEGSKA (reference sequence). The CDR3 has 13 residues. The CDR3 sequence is CSASGGTTYEQYF. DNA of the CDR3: TGCAGTGCGAGTGGAGGGACCACCTACGAGCAGTACTTC.

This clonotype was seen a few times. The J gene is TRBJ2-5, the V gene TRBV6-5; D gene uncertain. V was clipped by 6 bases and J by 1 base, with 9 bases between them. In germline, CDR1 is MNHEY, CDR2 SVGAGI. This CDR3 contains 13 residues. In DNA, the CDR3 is TGTGCCAGCAGAACGGTCGTCCAAGAGACCCAGTACTTC. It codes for CASRTVVQETQYF.

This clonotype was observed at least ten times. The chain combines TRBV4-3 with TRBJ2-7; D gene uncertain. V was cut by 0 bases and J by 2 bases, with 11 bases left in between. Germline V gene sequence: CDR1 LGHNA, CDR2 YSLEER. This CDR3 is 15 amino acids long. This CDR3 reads CASSQEWVPTYEQYF. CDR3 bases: TGCGCCAGCAGCCAAGAATGGGTTCCCACCTACGAGCAGTACTTC.

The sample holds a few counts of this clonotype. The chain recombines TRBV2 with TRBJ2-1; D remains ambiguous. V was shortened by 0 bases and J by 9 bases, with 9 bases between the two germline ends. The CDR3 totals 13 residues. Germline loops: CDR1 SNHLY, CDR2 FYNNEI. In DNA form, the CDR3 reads TGTGCCAGCAGTGAAGCGGGTCCATTTGAGCAGTTCTTC. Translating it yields CASSEAGPFEQFF.

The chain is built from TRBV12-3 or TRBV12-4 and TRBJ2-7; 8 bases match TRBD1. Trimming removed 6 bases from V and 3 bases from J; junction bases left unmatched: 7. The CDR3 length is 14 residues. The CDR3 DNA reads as TGTGCCAGCAGCACAGGACAGGGCATCTACGAGCAGTACTTC. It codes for CASSTGQGIYEQYF.

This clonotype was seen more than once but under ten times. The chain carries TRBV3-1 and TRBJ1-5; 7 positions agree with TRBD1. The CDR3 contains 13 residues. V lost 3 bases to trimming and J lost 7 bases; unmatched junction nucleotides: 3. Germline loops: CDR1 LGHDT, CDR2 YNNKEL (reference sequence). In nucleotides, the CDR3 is TGTGCCAGCAGCCAGGACAGGATGCAGCCCCAGCATTTT. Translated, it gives CASSQDRMQPQHF.

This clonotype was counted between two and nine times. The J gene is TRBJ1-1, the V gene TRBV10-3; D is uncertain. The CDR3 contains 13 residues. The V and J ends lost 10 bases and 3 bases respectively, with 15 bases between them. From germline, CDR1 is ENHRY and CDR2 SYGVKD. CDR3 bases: TGTGCCACAAAAGGGTCCGCCGACACTGAAGCTTTCTTT. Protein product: CATKGSADTEAFF.

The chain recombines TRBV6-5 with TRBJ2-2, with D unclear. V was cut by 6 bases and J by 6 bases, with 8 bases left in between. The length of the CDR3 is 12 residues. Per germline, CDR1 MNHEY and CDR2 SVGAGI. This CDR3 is CASRVGPGELFF. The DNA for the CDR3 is TGTGCCAGCAGGGTAGGACCCGGGGAGCTGTTTTTT.

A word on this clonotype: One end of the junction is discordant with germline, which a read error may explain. CDR3 protein: CTSSFSPRGKAKNVQYF. CDR3 sequence (DNA): TGTACCAGCAGTTTTTCCCCCCGCGGGAAAGCCAAAAACGTTCAGTACTTC. V is TRBV28 and J is TRBJ2-4; D possibly corresponds to TRBD2 (6 bases). From germline, CDR1 is MDHEN and CDR2 SYDVKM. The CDR3 covers 17 residues. Using reference TRBV28 and TRBJ2-4 for the parts outside the CDR3, the full variable domain is DVKVTQSSRYLVKRTGEKVFLECVQDMDHENMFWYRQDPGLGLRLIYFSYDVKMKEKGDIPEGYSVSREKKERFSLILESASTNQTSMYLCTSSFSPRGKAKNVQYFGAGTRLSVL.

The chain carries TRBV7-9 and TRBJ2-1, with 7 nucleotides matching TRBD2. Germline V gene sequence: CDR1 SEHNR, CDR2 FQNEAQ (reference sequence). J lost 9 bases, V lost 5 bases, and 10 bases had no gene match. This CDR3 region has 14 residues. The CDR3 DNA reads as TGTGCCAGCAGCCCGGGCGGGGGAGGTGTTGAGCAGTTCTTC. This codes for CASSPGGGGVEQFF.

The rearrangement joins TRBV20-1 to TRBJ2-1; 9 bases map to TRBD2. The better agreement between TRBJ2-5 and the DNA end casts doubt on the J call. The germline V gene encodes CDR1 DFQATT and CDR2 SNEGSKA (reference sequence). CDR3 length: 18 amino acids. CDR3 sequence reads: CSARDLGLAGILQETQYF. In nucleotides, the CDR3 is TGCAGTGCTAGAGATCTTGGGCTAGCGGGAATACTCCAAGAGACCCAGTACTTC.

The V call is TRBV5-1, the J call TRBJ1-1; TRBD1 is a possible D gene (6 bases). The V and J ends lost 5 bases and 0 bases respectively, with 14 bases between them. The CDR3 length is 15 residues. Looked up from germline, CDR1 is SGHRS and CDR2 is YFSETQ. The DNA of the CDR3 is TGCGCCAGCAGTTCGGAGGGGGACCTGAACACTGAAGCTTTCTTT. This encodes CASSSEGDLNTEAFF.

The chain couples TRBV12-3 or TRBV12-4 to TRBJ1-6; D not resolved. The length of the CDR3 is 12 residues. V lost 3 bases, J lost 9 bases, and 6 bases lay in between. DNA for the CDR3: TGTGCCAGCAGTTTCTCAGTTTCACCCCTCCACTTT. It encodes CASSFSVSPLHF.

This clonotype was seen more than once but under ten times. CDR3 amino acids: CATSRDGATGTYEQYF. As DNA, the CDR3 is TGTGCCACCAGCAGAGATGGGGCCACAGGTACCTACGAGCAGTACTTC. The chain employs TRBV15 and TRBJ2-5; possibly TRBD1 for D (5 bases). The DNA end favors TRBJ2-7, so the J call may be wrong. The CDR3 has 16 residues. Germline CDR1 is LNHNV and CDR2 is YYDKDF (reference sequence).